This entry lists 20 T cell receptor beta chains sequenced from one sample in a study of a mutant IDH1 vaccine in newly diagnosed glioma. For these receptors, no antigen is known. Time point of the sample: week 35, safety follow-up. With topical imiquimod, each dose of the vaccine consisted of 300 ug of mutant IDH1 20-mer peptide. Assay: immunoSEQ multiplex PCR; the TCRdb copy retains only in-frame clones and omits some. Of some 71,000 clones in the sample, approximately 86% were seen once. Source: PBMCs, taken from a glioma patient whose treatment included an IDH1 peptide vaccine. The receptors here all came from a man aged 30-40 years with glioma.

The V call is TRBV7-3, the J call TRBJ1-6, with 7 bases fitting TRBD1. This CDR3 contains 16 residues. Germline V CDR1 and CDR2: SGHTA, FQGTGA. Losses at the gene ends were 0 bases for V and 8 bases for J; bases not matched to a gene: 7. The CDR3 sequence is CASSLTQGGADSPLHF. Written as DNA, the CDR3 is TGTGCCAGCAGCTTAACTCAGGGGGGTGCGGATTCACCCCTCCACTTT.

The chain has TRBV9 and TRBJ2-1; D is uncertain. The V gene lost 0 bases and the J gene lost 7 bases, with 8 bases spanning the gap. The germline gives CDR1 SGDLS, CDR2 YYNGEE. CDR3 length: 13 residues. This CDR3 reads CASSVGWDNEQFF. The CDR3 bases are TGTGCCAGCAGCGTAGGTTGGGATAATGAGCAGTTCTTC.

The chain carries TRBV6-5 and TRBJ1-6, with 7 bases identical to TRBD1. CDR1 and CDR2 (germline): MNHEY, SVGAGI. This CDR3 contains 15 residues. The ends lost 0 bases at V and 5 bases at J; junction bases unmatched: 1. The CDR3 here is CASSYSTGDNSPLHF. As DNA, the CDR3 is TGTGCCAGCAGTTACTCAACAGGGGATAATTCACCCCTCCACTTT.

V usage is TRBV29-1 and J usage is TRBJ1-2, with D hard to call. This CDR3 spans 15 amino acids. Deletions cut 6 bases from V and 4 bases from J, with 21 bases between. Germline V CDR1 and CDR2: SQVTM, ANQGSEA. CDR3 protein: CSVGEGQTVGYGYTF. In DNA, the CDR3 is TGCAGCGTGGGAGAAGGCCAAACGGTCGGCTATGGCTACACCTTC. The full variable domain, its missing parts supplied by reference TRBV29-1 and TRBJ1-2, is SAVISQKPSRDICQRGTSLTIQCQVDSQVTMMFWYRQQPGQSLTLIATANQGSEATYESGFVIDKFPISRPNLTFSTLTVSNMSPEDSSIYLCSVGEGQTVGYGYTFGSGTRLTVV.

The chain has TRBV6-5 and TRBJ2-1; 8 positions match TRBD1. Germline CDR1 reads MNHEY; CDR2 reads SVGAGI. V gave up 4 bases and J gave up 6 bases; unmatched junction bases: 8. CDR3 length: 15 residues. This chain's CDR3 is CASSSRQGKRNEQFF. The CDR3 nucleotides read TGTGCCAGCAGTTCCAGACAGGGGAAGCGCAATGAGCAGTTCTTC.

This clone turned up a few times. The rearrangement joins TRBV15 to TRBJ2-5; D remains unclear. This CDR3 spans 15 amino acids. From germline, CDR1 is LNHNV and CDR2 YYDKDF (reference sequence). V was pared by 6 bases and J by 5 bases, with 19 bases between. The CDR3 here is CATSYLKAKGETQYF. As DNA, the CDR3 is TGTGCCACCAGTTACCTTAAAGCGAAAGGGGAGACCCAGTACTTC. The whole variable domain, remainder taken from reference TRBV15 and TRBJ2-5, is DAMVIQNPRYQVTQFGKPVTLSCSQTLNHNVMYWYQQKSSQAPKLLFHYYDKDFNNEADTPDNFQSRRPNTSFCFLDIRSPGLGDTAMYLCATSYLKAKGETQYFGPGTRLLVL.

This chain links TRBV5-1 with TRBJ2-5, with D possibly TRBD2 on 6 matching bases. V lost 7 bases and J 4 bases, leaving 14 bases between the germline ends. The CDR3 is made up of 13 amino acids. Per the germline V gene, CDR1 is SGHRS and CDR2 is YFSETQ. As DNA, the CDR3 is TGCGCCAGCGTCGAGGAGGGGACAGAGACCCAGTACTTC. Protein sequence: CASVEEGTETQYF.

This clone has a single count. This chain joins TRBV15 and TRBJ2-1; 14 bases map to TRBD2. The CDR3 spans 20 residues. The V segment lost 4 bases and the J segment 4 bases; nucleotides outside the gene matches: 15. Germline assignment: CDR1 LNHNV and CDR2 YYDKDF (reference sequence). The CDR3 reads CATSKRSGTSGGRRYNEQFF. DNA of the CDR3: TGTGCCACCAGCAAACGGTCCGGGACTAGCGGGGGCCGGAGATACAATGAGCAGTTCTTC.

This clone was counted a single time. The chain joins TRBV16 to TRBJ2-1; TRBD2 matches 9 bases. The ends lost 5 bases at V and 8 bases at J; junction bases unmatched: 16. The CDR3 runs to 17 residues. The germline gives CDR1 KGHSY, CDR2 FQNENV. DNA for the CDR3: TGTGCCAGCAGCGAATGGGAGCGGGAGGCAACACTGGATGAGCAGTTCTTC. Its translation: CASSEWEREATLDEQFF.

The chain employs TRBV7-8 and TRBJ2-7, with 8 bases matching TRBD1. The germline V gene encodes CDR1 SGHVS and CDR2 FQNEAQ. J was trimmed by 3 bases and V by 5 bases; bases with no gene match: 9. This CDR3 is 15 amino acids long. CDR3 protein: CASSLLTGEIYEQYF. DNA of the CDR3: TGTGCCAGCAGCCTACTGACAGGGGAGATCTACGAGCAGTACTTC.

This clone is medium-sized in the sample. The chain couples TRBV30 to TRBJ1-2, with 9 bases aligning to TRBD1. Trimming removed 0 bases from V and 4 bases from J; junction bases left unmatched: 0. This CDR3 has 13 amino acids. The germline CDR1 and CDR2 sequences are GTSNPN and SVGIG (reference sequence). DNA of the CDR3: TGTGCCTGGAGTGTACAGGGGGCCTATGGCTACACCTTC. Residues: CAWSVQGAYGYTF.

This clone was seen once. The DNA for the CDR3 is TGTGCCAGTAGTCCTGGACAGGGCTGGAATTCACCCCTCCACTTT. Translated, it gives CASSPGQGWNSPLHF. The gene calls are TRBV19 and TRBJ1-6; TRBD1 matches at 8 bases. CDR1 is LNHDA and CDR2 is SQIVND in the germline V gene (reference sequence). V was pared by 5 bases and J by 7 bases, with 7 bases of the junction left unmatched. This CDR3 contains 15 residues.

The chain uses TRBV10-3 and TRBJ1-1; D might be TRBD1 (5 bases). The germline V gene encodes CDR1 ENHRY and CDR2 SYGVKD. The CDR3 is 12 amino acids. Trimming pared 5 bases from V and 7 bases from J, leaving 11 bases between. The DNA of the CDR3 is TGTGCCATCAGTCGGGAGGGGATTGAAGCTTTCTTT. This sequence encodes CAISREGIEAFF.

The chain employs TRBV19 and TRBJ1-2; D is perhaps TRBD1 (5 bases). This CDR3 contains 14 residues. The germline V gene has CDR1 LNHDA and CDR2 SQIVND (reference sequence). Trimming removed 3 bases at V and 4 bases at J, with 12 bases between. The CDR3 DNA is TGTGCCAGTAGTATTGGGGGGTACAGCTATGGCTACACCTTC. Its protein is CASSIGGYSYGYTF.

The rearrangement joins TRBV2 to TRBJ2-7; possibly TRBD2 for D (5 bases). The length of the CDR3 is 13 residues. V dropped 2 bases and J dropped 9 bases, with 14 bases sitting between them. The germline CDR1 and CDR2 sequences are SNHLY and FYNNEI. This chain's CDR3 is CASSELPGIGQYF. The CDR3 DNA is TGTGCCAGCAGTGAATTACCGGGAATAGGGCAGTACTTC. The entire variable domain, with the rest obtained from reference TRBV2 and TRBJ2-7, is as follows: EPEVTQTPSHQVTQMGQEVILRCVPISNHLYFYWYRQILGQKVEFLVSFYNNEISEKSEIFDDQFSVERPDGSNFTLKIRSTKLEDSAMYFCASSELPGIGQYFGPGTRLTVT.

This clone has just a few counts. CDR3 DNA sequence: TGTGCCAGCTCACCGTCCGGACAGGGTTTTTACGAGCAGTACTTC. This translates into CASSPSGQGFYEQYF. This chain connects TRBV18 to TRBJ2-7, with 8 bases that match TRBD1. Trimming cost V 3 bases and J 4 bases; bases outside gene matches: 8. CDR1 and CDR2 from the germline V gene are KGHSH and LQKENI. The CDR3 contains 15 residues.

This clone occurred once. The rearrangement links TRBV27 to TRBJ1-2; no clear D gene. V was clipped by 5 bases and J by 1 base, with 8 bases between them. CDR1 is MNHEY and CDR2 is SMNVEV in the germline V gene (reference sequence). The CDR3 spans 13 residues. CDR3 nucleotide sequence: TGTGCCAGCAGTCCGGTGGGTAACTATGGCTACACCTTC. Its translation: CASSPVGNYGYTF.

This chain uses TRBV30 with TRBJ2-5; possible D gene TRBD2, 6 bases. The DNA end is a closer match to TRBJ2-7, so the J assignment may be wrong. Germline V gene lookup returns CDR1 GTSNPN and CDR2 SVGIG (reference sequence). The CDR3 sequence is 16 residues long. This CDR3 is CAWSVSQWRVGSEQYF. The DNA of the CDR3 is TGTGCCTGGAGTGTGAGTCAATGGAGGGTCGGGAGCGAGCAGTACTTC.

The count of this clone is one. The rearrangement links TRBV4-2 to TRBJ1-2; D may be TRBD1 (5 bases). This CDR3 has 16 residues. V was cut by 0 bases and J by 5 bases, with 16 bases left in between. The V gene's germline CDR1 is LGHNA and CDR2 YNFKEQ. CDR3 DNA: TGTGCCAGCAGCCAAGAAGTCGCAGGGAAATTTTATGGCTACACCTTC. Translating gives CASSQEVAGKFYGYTF.

The V gene is TRBV6-1, the J gene TRBJ2-1, with no clear D. The CDR3 is made up of 13 amino acids. With 2 bases removed from V and 9 bases from J, the gap between germline ends came to 11 bases. CDR1 and CDR2 (germline): MNHNS, SASEGT. The CDR3 nucleotides read TGTGCCAGCAGTGAAAAGGTGAGGAGTGAGCAGTTCTTC. Protein product: CASSEKVRSEQFF.